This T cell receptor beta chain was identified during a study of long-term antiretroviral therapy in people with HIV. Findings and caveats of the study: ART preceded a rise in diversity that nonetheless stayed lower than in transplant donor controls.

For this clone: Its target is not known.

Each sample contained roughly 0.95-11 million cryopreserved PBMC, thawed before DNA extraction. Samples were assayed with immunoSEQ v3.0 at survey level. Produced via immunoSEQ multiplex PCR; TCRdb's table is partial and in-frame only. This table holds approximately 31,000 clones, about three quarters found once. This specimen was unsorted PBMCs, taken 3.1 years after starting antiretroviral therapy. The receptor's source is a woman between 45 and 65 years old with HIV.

Here the CDR3 reads CASSLGGAGNTIYF. CDR3 sequence (DNA): TGTGCCAGCAGCTTGGGTGGGGCTGGAAACACCATATATTTT. The genes are TRBV5-4 and TRBJ1-3; no clear D. CDR1 and CDR2 from the germline V gene are SGHNT and YYREEE (reference sequence). The CDR3 runs 14 residues. V was trimmed by 0 bases and J by 2 bases, leaving 6 bases between them.